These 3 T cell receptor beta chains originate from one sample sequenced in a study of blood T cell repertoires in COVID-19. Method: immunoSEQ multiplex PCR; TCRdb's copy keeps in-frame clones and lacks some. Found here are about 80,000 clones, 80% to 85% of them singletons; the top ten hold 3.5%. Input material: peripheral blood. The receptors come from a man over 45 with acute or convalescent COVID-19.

The CDR3 sequence: CASSQDLGTGGMNEQFF. The CDR3 coding sequence is TGTGCCAGCAGCCAAGATCTCGGGACAGGGGGTATGAATGAGCAGTTCTTC. The chain combines TRBV14 with TRBJ2-1; 11 bases agree with TRBD1. The CDR3 loop spans 17 amino acids. CDR1 is SGHDN and CDR2 is FVKESK in the germline V gene. Unmatched junction bases numbered 8, after V lost 0 bases and J lost 7 bases.

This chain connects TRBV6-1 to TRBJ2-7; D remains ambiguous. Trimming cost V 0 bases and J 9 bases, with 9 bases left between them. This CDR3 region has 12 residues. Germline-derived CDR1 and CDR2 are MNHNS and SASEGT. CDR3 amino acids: CASSEAKAVQYF. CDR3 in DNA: TGTGCCAGCAGTGAAGCGAAGGCGGTGCAGTACTTC.

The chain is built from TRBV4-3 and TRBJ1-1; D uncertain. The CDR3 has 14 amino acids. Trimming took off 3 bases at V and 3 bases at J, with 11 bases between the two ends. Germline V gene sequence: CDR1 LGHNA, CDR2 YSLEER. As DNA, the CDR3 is TGCGCCAGCAGCCACGAGGAGCGCGACACTGAAGCTTTCTTT. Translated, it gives CASSHEERDTEAFF.